The rows below give T cell receptor beta chains drawn from one sample of a study of T cells in Graves' hyperthyroidism and ophthalmopathy. TCRdb used MiXCR to reprocess the multiplex PCR reads, holding one entry per CDR3 protein. The sample lists 600,000 to 650,000 distinct CDR3 sequences; 15% to 20% were seen once. The sequencing sample was made of blood. These receptors were taken from a woman younger than 45 with Graves' hyperthyroidism. CDR3s include the opening cysteine and the closing phenylalanine or tryptophan. Fields, in order: D gene, V gene, J gene, clone size, CDR3 protein, CDR3 DNA. D genes are given only for firm matches. The listing skips clone size in some rows; elsewhere it reads once, few, many or a size class.

d_call: NA; v_call: TRBV30; j_call: TRBJ1-5; clone_size: many; cdr3_aa: CAWRPRYSNQPQHF; cdr3_nt: TGTGCCTGGAGACCGCGGTATAGCAATCAGCCCCAGCATTTT
d_call: NA; v_call: TRBV7-8; j_call: TRBJ2-7; clone_size: many; cdr3_aa: CASSSVNYEQYF; cdr3_nt: TGTGCCAGCAGCTCGGTTAACTACGAGCAGTACTTC
d_call: TRBD1; v_call: TRBV12-3/TRBV12-4; j_call: TRBJ1-2; clone_size: many; cdr3_aa: CASRDTLGQGGGYTF; cdr3_nt: TGTGCCAGCAGAGACACCTTGGGACAGGGAGGTGGCTACACCTTC
d_call: NA; v_call: TRBV5-1; j_call: TRBJ1-1; clone_size: many; cdr3_aa: CASRSDGSRVEAFF; cdr3_nt: TGCGCCAGCAGATCCGATGGTTCGAGGGTTGAAGCTTTCTTT
d_call: TRBD2; v_call: TRBV12-3/TRBV12-4; j_call: TRBJ2-1; clone_size: many; cdr3_aa: CASSPGLAGTGEQFF; cdr3_nt: TGTGCCAGCAGTCCGGGACTAGCGGGAACGGGTGAGCAGTTCTTC
d_call: NA; v_call: TRBV28; j_call: TRBJ2-7; clone_size: many; cdr3_aa: CASSLQTGEQYF; cdr3_nt: TGTGCCAGCAGTTTACAGACGGGCGAGCAGTACTTC
d_call: NA; v_call: TRBV3-1; j_call: TRBJ2-7; clone_size: many; cdr3_aa: CASSQASGFFYEQYF; cdr3_nt: TGTGCCAGCAGCCAAGCCAGCGGGTTCTTCTACGAGCAGTACTTC
d_call: NA; v_call: TRBV7-9; j_call: TRBJ2-5; clone_size: few; cdr3_aa: CASSSELQETQYF; cdr3_nt: TGTGCCAGCAGCTCGGAGTTACAAGAGACCCAGTACTTC
d_call: NA; v_call: TRBV5-8; j_call: TRBJ1-1; clone_size: few; cdr3_aa: CASSLAQRRPFF; cdr3_nt: TGTGCCAGCAGCTTGGCTCAAAGGCGTCCTTTCTTT
d_call: TRBD2; v_call: TRBV20-1; j_call: TRBJ2-2; clone_size: few; cdr3_aa: CSARASGRARTGELFF; cdr3_nt: TGCAGTGCTAGGGCTAGCGGGAGGGCCAGAACCGGGGAGCTGTTTTTT
d_call: NA; v_call: TRBV11-3; j_call: TRBJ2-1; clone_size: few; cdr3_aa: CASSLSNWGYSYNEQFF; cdr3_nt: TGTGCCAGCAGCTTATCAAACTGGGGGTACTCCTACAATGAGCAGTTCTTC
d_call: NA; v_call: TRBV6-1; j_call: TRBJ1-2; clone_size: many; cdr3_aa: CASSYRRGRGYGYTF; cdr3_nt: TGTGCCAGCAGTTATAGGCGGGGGCGCGGCTATGGCTACACCTTC
d_call: NA; v_call: TRBV5-1; j_call: TRBJ2-3; clone_size: many; cdr3_aa: CASSLETDTQYF; cdr3_nt: TGTGCCAGCAGCTTAGAGACAGATACGCAGTATTTT
d_call: TRBD1; v_call: TRBV20-1; j_call: TRBJ2-2; clone_size: NA; cdr3_aa: CSAKRGQRNTGELFF; cdr3_nt: TGCAGTGCTAAAAGGGGGCAGAGGAACACCGGGGAGCTGTTTTTT
d_call: TRBD1; v_call: TRBV7-2; j_call: TRBJ2-3; clone_size: many; cdr3_aa: CASRPRTGGTDTQYF; cdr3_nt: TGTGCCAGCAGGCCACGGACAGGGGGCACAGATACGCAGTATTTT
d_call: TRBD1; v_call: TRBV20-1; j_call: TRBJ2-5; clone_size: few; cdr3_aa: CSASNRGIRETQYF; cdr3_nt: TGCAGTGCAAGTAACAGGGGCATCCGAGAGACCCAGTACTTC
d_call: NA; v_call: TRBV20-1; j_call: TRBJ2-2; clone_size: few; cdr3_aa: CSARDQQHTGELFF; cdr3_nt: TGCAGTGCTAGAGATCAACAGCACACCGGGGAGCTGTTTTTT
d_call: NA; v_call: TRBV28; j_call: TRBJ1-5; clone_size: few; cdr3_aa: CASSPNRVVDQPQHF; cdr3_nt: TGTGCCAGCAGTCCTAACAGGGTGGTGGATCAGCCCCAGCATTTT
d_call: TRBD1; v_call: TRBV10-1; j_call: TRBJ2-1; clone_size: many; cdr3_aa: CASSAGTDNEQFF; cdr3_nt: TGCGCCAGCAGTGCTGGGACAGACAATGAGCAGTTCTTC
d_call: TRBD1; v_call: TRBV5-5; j_call: TRBJ2-7; clone_size: many; cdr3_aa: CASSLGQGYVEQYF; cdr3_nt: TGTGCCAGCAGCTTGGGACAGGGGTATGTCGAGCAGTACTTC
d_call: NA; v_call: TRBV6-2/TRBV6-3; j_call: TRBJ2-2; clone_size: NA; cdr3_aa: CAIRRTVEGSGELFF; cdr3_nt: TGTGCCATCAGACGGACGGTGGAAGGATCCGGGGAGCTGTTTTTT
d_call: NA; v_call: TRBV18; j_call: TRBJ1-4; clone_size: many; cdr3_aa: CASSGRGGNEKLFF; cdr3_nt: TGTGCCAGCTCGGGCAGGGGAGGCAATGAAAAACTGTTTTTT
d_call: NA; v_call: TRBV5-5; j_call: TRBJ2-7; clone_size: few; cdr3_aa: CASSFRVGTYEQYF; cdr3_nt: TGTGCCAGCAGCTTCAGGGTAGGGACCTACGAGCAGTACTTC
d_call: TRBD2; v_call: TRBV27; j_call: TRBJ2-2; clone_size: few; cdr3_aa: CASSSTRGGVGGELFF; cdr3_nt: TGTGCCAGCAGTTCAACCCGGGGGGGGGTTGGCGGGGAGCTGTTTTTT
d_call: NA; v_call: TRBV19; j_call: TRBJ1-1; clone_size: few; cdr3_aa: CASSMSGLNTEAFF; cdr3_nt: TGTGCCAGTAGTATGTCCGGTCTGAACACTGAAGCTTTCTTT
d_call: NA; v_call: TRBV27; j_call: TRBJ1-6; clone_size: once; cdr3_aa: CASSLYRIYNSPLHF; cdr3_nt: TGTGCCAGCAGTTTATATAGGATTTATAATTCACCCCTCCACTTT
d_call: NA; v_call: TRBV7-8; j_call: TRBJ1-2; clone_size: NA; cdr3_aa: CASSEKTVNYGYTF; cdr3_nt: TGTGCCAGCAGCGAGAAGACGGTAAACTATGGCTACACCTTC
d_call: NA; v_call: TRBV11-2; j_call: TRBJ2-1; clone_size: NA; cdr3_aa: CASSSPPRGRVGEQFF; cdr3_nt: TGTGCCAGCAGCTCCCCCCCACGCGGCAGGGTCGGTGAGCAGTTCTTC
d_call: TRBD2; v_call: TRBV28; j_call: TRBJ2-5; clone_size: many; cdr3_aa: CASSSGTSVQETQYF; cdr3_nt: TGTGCCAGCAGTTCCGGGACTAGCGTACAAGAGACCCAGTACTTC
d_call: NA; v_call: TRBV28; j_call: TRBJ1-1; clone_size: many; cdr3_aa: CASSSPTLEGDEAFF; cdr3_nt: TGTGCCAGCAGCTCCCCTACTTTAGAGGGGGATGAAGCTTTCTTT
d_call: TRBD1; v_call: TRBV2; j_call: TRBJ2-1; clone_size: NA; cdr3_aa: CASNGAGGPYNEQFF; cdr3_nt: TGTGCCAGCAACGGGGCAGGGGGCCCCTACAATGAGCAGTTCTTC
d_call: NA; v_call: TRBV5-1; j_call: TRBJ2-1; clone_size: few; cdr3_aa: CASSLGEGGLYYNEQFF; cdr3_nt: TGCGCCAGCAGCTTGGGAGAGGGGGGGCTGTACTACAATGAGCAGTTCTTC
d_call: TRBD1; v_call: TRBV6-1; j_call: TRBJ1-1; clone_size: NA; cdr3_aa: CASSAGQGFTEAFF; cdr3_nt: TGTGCCAGCAGTGCCGGACAGGGATTCACTGAAGCTTTCTTT